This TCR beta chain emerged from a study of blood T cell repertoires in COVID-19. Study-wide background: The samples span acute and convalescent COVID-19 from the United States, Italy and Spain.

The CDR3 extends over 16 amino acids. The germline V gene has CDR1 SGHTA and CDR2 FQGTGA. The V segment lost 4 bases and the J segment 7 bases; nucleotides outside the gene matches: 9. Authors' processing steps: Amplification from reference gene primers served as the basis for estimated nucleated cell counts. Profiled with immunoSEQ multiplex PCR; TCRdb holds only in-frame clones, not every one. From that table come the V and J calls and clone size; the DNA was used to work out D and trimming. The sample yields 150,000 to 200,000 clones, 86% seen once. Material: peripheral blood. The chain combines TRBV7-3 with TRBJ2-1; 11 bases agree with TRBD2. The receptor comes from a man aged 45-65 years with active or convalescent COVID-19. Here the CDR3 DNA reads TGTGCCAGCAGCTCCCCTCTAGCGGGGGGTCAAAATGAGCAGTTCTTC. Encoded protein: CASSSPLAGGQNEQFF.